The TCR beta chain under discussion was sequenced for a study of blood T cell repertoires in COVID-19. TCRdb's table, derived via immunoSEQ multiplex PCR, lists solely in-frame clones and lacks some. The sample records under 200,000 clones, 80% to 95% being singletons. Germline V gene sequence: CDR1 SGDLS, CDR2 YYNGEE. The CDR3 has 15 residues. V lost 4 bases, J lost 4 bases, and 8 bases stayed unmatched. The sequenced sample consisted of peripheral blood. The genes are TRBV9 and TRBJ1-3; 7 bases are shared with TRBD1. The source of this sequence is a man aged 50 or older with acute or convalescent COVID-19. CDR3 coding DNA: TGTGCCAGCAGCACCTCGACAGGGACCGGAAACACCATATATTTT. Protein sequence: CASSTSTGTGNTIYF.